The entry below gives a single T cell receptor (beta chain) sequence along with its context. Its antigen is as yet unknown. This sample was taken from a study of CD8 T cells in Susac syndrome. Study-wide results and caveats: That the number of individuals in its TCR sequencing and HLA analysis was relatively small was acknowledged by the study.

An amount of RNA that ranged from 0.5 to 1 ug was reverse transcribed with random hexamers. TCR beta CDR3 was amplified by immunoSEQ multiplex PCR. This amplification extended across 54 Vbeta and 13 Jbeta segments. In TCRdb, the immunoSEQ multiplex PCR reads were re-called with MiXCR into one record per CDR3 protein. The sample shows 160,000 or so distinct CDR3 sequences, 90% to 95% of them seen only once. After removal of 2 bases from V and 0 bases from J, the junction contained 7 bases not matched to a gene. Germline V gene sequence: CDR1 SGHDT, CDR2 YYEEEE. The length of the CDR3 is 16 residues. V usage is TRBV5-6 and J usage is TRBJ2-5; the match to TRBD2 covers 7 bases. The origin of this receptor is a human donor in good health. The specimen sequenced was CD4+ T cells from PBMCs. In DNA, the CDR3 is TGTGCCAGCAGCTTAGGTTGGGCGGGGGACCAAGAGACCCAGTACTTC. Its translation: CASSLGWAGDQETQYF.